Following are 9 T cell receptor beta chains from one sample sequenced in a study of human T cells and chemical hapten exposure. Noted time point: healthy volunteer bleed at 6 weeks. RNA extraction used unfractionated whole blood as the source of total RNA. TCRdb recomputed calls from the RACE reads with MiXCR, one row per CDR3 protein. This table holds some 81,000 distinct CDR3 sequences, 8.5% to 10% found once. The sample was whole blood. These receptors came from a female donor in good health. Some clones in this sample may be carry-over from other donors' samples.

Many counts were recorded for this clonotype. CDR3 coding DNA: TGTGCCAGCAGCCAAGAGGTTTGGAACAGCCCCCGAGGCACTGAAGCTTTCTTT. The encoded protein is CASSQEVWNSPRGTEAFF. V usage is TRBV3-1 and J usage is TRBJ1-1, with D unclear. V dropped 0 bases and J dropped 4 bases, with 21 bases sitting between them. The CDR3 is made up of 18 amino acids. Germline-derived CDR1 and CDR2 are LGHDT and YNNKEL (reference sequence). The whole variable domain, remainder taken from reference TRBV3-1 and TRBJ1-1, is DTAVSQTPKYLVTQMGNDKSIKCEQNLGHDTMYWYKQDSKKFLKIMFSYNNKELIINETVPNRFSPKSPDKAHLNLHINSLELGDSAVYFCASSQEVWNSPRGTEAFFGQGTRLTVV.

The chain has TRBV28 and TRBJ1-6, with D perhaps TRBD1 (5 bases). V lost 9 bases and J lost 7, with 22 bases in between. The germline V gene encodes CDR1 MDHEN and CDR2 SYDVKM. This CDR3 spans 16 amino acids. The CDR3 loop is CASTPTASLGNSPLHF. CDR3 coding DNA: TGTGCCAGTACGCCGACAGCTAGCCTGGGAAATTCACCCCTCCACTTT. Full variable domain (missing parts from reference TRBV28 and TRBJ1-6): DVKVTQSSRYLVKRTGEKVFLECVQDMDHENMFWYRQDPGLGLRLIYFSYDVKMKEKGDIPEGYSVSREKKERFSLILESASTNQTSMYLCASTPTASLGNSPLHFGNGTRLTVT.

This rearrangement joins TRBV4-3 to TRBJ1-2, with D maybe TRBD1 (6 bases). There are 14 residues in the CDR3. CDR1 and CDR2 from the germline V gene are LGHNA and YSLEER. V gave up 3 bases and J gave up 5 bases, with 13 bases separating them. The CDR3 DNA reads as TGCGCCAGCAGCCAGTACAGACAGGCATATGGCTACACCTTC. As protein: CASSQYRQAYGYTF.

This clonotype was found a few times. The rearrangement links TRBV10-3 to TRBJ1-3; D not certain. Trimming stripped 2 bases from V and 0 bases from J, with 11 bases between. Germline V gene lookup returns CDR1 ENHRY and CDR2 SYGVKD. The CDR3 is 16 residues long. CDR3 bases: TGTGCCATCAGTGAGAGAGGTCAGATCTCTGGAAACACCATATATTTT. Translation: CAISERGQISGNTIYF.

This clonotype was observed a few times. The chain employs TRBV7-2 and TRBJ1-5; possibly TRBD1 for D (5 bases). Per germline, CDR1 SGHTA and CDR2 FQGNSA. This CDR3 spans 14 amino acids. With 2 bases removed from V and 6 bases from J, the gap between germline ends came to 11 bases. CDR3 sequence: CASSLLAGPQPQHF. The CDR3 DNA follows: TGTGCCAGCAGCTTATTAGCAGGGCCTCAGCCCCAGCATTTT.

This clonotype has only a few counts. The chain is built from TRBV15 and TRBJ2-7, with a weak D call TRBD1 (5 bases). The germline CDR1 and CDR2 sequences are LNHNV and YYDKDF (reference sequence). The CDR3 is 13 residues long. Trimming took off 0 bases at V and 12 bases at J, with 15 bases between the two ends. The CDR3 sequence is CATSRDWGRGPYF. CDR3 coding DNA: TGTGCCACCAGCAGAGATTGGGGCCGTGGGCCGTACTTC. Complete variable domain (other parts from reference TRBV15 and TRBJ2-7): DAMVIQNPRYQVTQFGKPVTLSCSQTLNHNVMYWYQQKSSQAPKLLFHYYDKDFNNEADTPDNFQSRRPNTSFCFLDIRSPGLGDTAMYLCATSRDWGRGPYFGPGTRLTVT.

The sample holds a few counts of this clonotype. This chain uses TRBV20-1 with TRBJ2-3; D is possibly TRBD2 (7 bases). There are 16 residues in the CDR3. Germline V gene lookup returns CDR1 DFQATT and CDR2 SNEGSKA (reference sequence). V was shortened by 6 bases and J by 2 bases, with 21 bases between the two germline ends. CDR3 residues: CSAPPVSGGHTDTQYF. In DNA form, the CDR3 reads TGCAGTGCCCCGCCGGTATCGGGGGGACACACAGATACGCAGTATTTT.

The chain joins TRBV12-3 or TRBV12-4 to TRBJ2-7, with unresolved D. V was clipped by 5 bases and J by 2 bases, with 13 bases between them. The CDR3 runs to 14 residues. Here the CDR3 reads CASSSSDGAYEQYF. The DNA for the CDR3 is TGTGCCAGCAGTAGTTCTGATGGGGCCTACGAGCAGTACTTC.

There are a few counts of this clonotype. The chain uses TRBV4-2 and TRBJ2-5; D remains ambiguous. V was clipped by 4 bases and J by 3 bases, with 15 bases between them. In germline, CDR1 is LGHNA, CDR2 YNFKEQ. This CDR3 is built from 15 residues. The CDR3 region has the DNA TGTGCCAGCAGCCCCTGGAGCGCTGCCGAAGAGACCCAGTACTTC. Amino acids: CASSPWSAAEETQYF.